This entry lists 13 T cell receptor beta chains sequenced from one sample in a study of T cells in Graves' hyperthyroidism and ophthalmopathy. RNA transcripts were the template for amplifying TCR beta CDR3 regions. An initial round of RT-PCR targeting the TCR CDR3 relied on the HTBI primer set. A single record per CDR3 protein comes from TCRdb applying MiXCR to the multiplex PCR reads. The data show a few hundred thousand distinct CDR3 sequences, under 20% seen once. The material sequenced was blood. These receptors were collected from a woman aged 18-29 years with Graves' ophthalmopathy.

This clonotype was recorded at least ten times. The chain is built from TRBV3-1 and TRBJ1-2; D ambiguous. Trimming cost V 3 bases and J 4 bases, with 6 bases left between them. The CDR3 covers 12 residues. The germline V gene has CDR1 LGHDT and CDR2 YNNKEL (reference sequence). CDR3 amino acids: CASSHSRYGYTF. The CDR3 DNA reads as TGTGCCAGCAGCCATTCCCGCTATGGCTACACCTTC. Using reference TRBV3-1 and TRBJ1-2 for the parts outside the CDR3, the full variable domain is DTAVSQTPKYLVTQMGNDKSIKCEQNLGHDTMYWYKQDSKKFLKIMFSYNNKELIINETVPNRFSPKSPDKAHLNLHINSLELGDSAVYFCASSHSRYGYTFGSGTRLTVV.

The table lists this clonotype with a few counts. V is TRBV3-1 and J is TRBJ2-2; D call uncertain. The CDR3 is made up of 15 amino acids. Germline V lookup: CDR1 LGHDT, CDR2 YNNKEL (reference sequence). Between the trimmed V and J ends, which lost 5 bases and 8 bases, there was a span of 18 bases. CDR3 DNA: TGTGCCAGCAGCGTTTTTCCCCCCCGGGCTGGGGAGCTGTTTTTT. It is translated as CASSVFPPRAGELFF.

This clonotype has ten or more counts. V is TRBV5-8 and J is TRBJ2-2, with 9 positions matching TRBD1. The CDR3 runs to 14 residues. Germline assignment: CDR1 SGHTS and CDR2 YDEGEE. V lost 5 bases, J lost 6 bases, and 5 bases stayed unmatched. The CDR3 nucleotides are TGTGCCAGCAGAAGACAGGGGGGGGCCGGGGAGCTGTTTTTT. This codes for CASRRQGGAGELFF. Full variable domain (missing parts from reference TRBV5-8 and TRBJ2-2): EAGVTQSPTHLIKTRGQQATLRCSPISGHTSVYWYQQALGLGLQFLLWYDEGEERNRGNFPPRFSGRQFPNYSSELNVNALELEDSALYLCASRRQGGAGELFFGEGSRLTVL.

Ten or more counts support this clonotype. The chain is built from TRBV6-1 and TRBJ1-6, with 7 bases matching TRBD1. V was clipped by 6 bases and J by 6 bases; unmatched bases: 8. CDR1 and CDR2 (germline): MNHNS, SASEGT. This CDR3 has 15 residues. CDR3 nucleotide sequence: TGTGCCAGCAGCACGGACAGGCGATCTAATTCACCCCTCCACTTT. It codes for CASSTDRRSNSPLHF.

In its sample, this clonotype was seen many times. The gene calls are TRBV7-9 and TRBJ2-5, with TRBD1 matching over 8 bases. With V trimmed by 6 bases and J by 2 bases, 2 bases remained unmatched. The CDR3 loop spans 13 amino acids. CDR1 is SEHNR, CDR2 FQNEAQ, per germline (reference sequence). The CDR3 DNA sequence: TGTGCCAGCAGGACAGGGGATCAAGAGACCCAGTACTTC. Translation gives CASRTGDQETQYF.

For this clonotype: This may be a read error: a much more frequent sequence differs by one nucleotide. The chain combines TRBV12-5 with TRBJ1-1, with a tentative D call TRBD1 (5 bases). The CDR3 extends over 12 amino acids. Germline CDR1 LGHNT, CDR2 FRNRAP. CDR3 protein: CAGGFKDSEAFF. The DNA for the CDR3 is TGTGCTGGTGGTTTTAAAGACAGTGAAGCTTTCTTT.

This clonotype was counted many times. V is TRBV7-2 and J is TRBJ2-3; 7 nucleotides align to TRBD2. Per germline, CDR1 SGHTA and CDR2 FQGNSA. The CDR3 loop spans 16 amino acids. Unmatched junction bases numbered 11, after V lost 8 bases and J lost 0 bases. CDR3 in DNA: TGTGCCAGCTACCGGGGTAGCGGGTATAGCACAGATACGCAGTATTTT. It codes for CASYRGSGYSTDTQYF.

This clonotype was seen a handful of times. The V gene is TRBV28, the J gene TRBJ1-4, with TRBD1 matching 7 bases. CDR3 length equals 19 residues. Trimming cost V 2 bases and J 5 bases; bases outside gene matches: 17. The germline V gene encodes CDR1 MDHEN and CDR2 SYDVKM. The CDR3 protein is CASSLPKRRDSQANEKLFF. CDR3 sequence (DNA): TGTGCCAGCAGTTTACCCAAGCGGCGGGACAGCCAAGCAAATGAAAAACTGTTTTTT.

V is TRBV4-3 and J is TRBJ1-4; D remains ambiguous. The CDR3 runs to 16 residues. V dropped 1 base and J dropped 5 bases, with 14 bases sitting between them. The germline gives CDR1 LGHNA, CDR2 YSLEER. Written as DNA, the CDR3 is TGCGCCAGCAGCCAAGGCGAGCAACAAGGGAATGAAAAACTGTTTTTT. Protein sequence: CASSQGEQQGNEKLFF.

On this clonotype itself: This clone may be a read error of a much larger clone one base away. The rearrangement uses TRBV28 and TRBJ2-1; 8 nucleotides line up with TRBD2. The CDR3 extends over 13 amino acids. Germline V gene sequence: CDR1 MDHEN, CDR2 SYDVKM. CDR3 in DNA: TGTGCCAGCAGTCTTAGCGGGGACAATGAGCAGTCCTTC. Translating gives CASSLSGDNEQSF.

The chain is built from TRBV7-9 and TRBJ2-3; 7 nucleotides agree with TRBD1. This CDR3 is built from 18 residues. V gave up 4 bases and J gave up 0 bases; unmatched junction bases: 13. The V gene's germline CDR1 is SEHNR and CDR2 FQNEAQ (reference sequence). Here the CDR3 DNA reads TGTGCCAGCAGCTGGCCTTCCGGACAGGCCACTAGCACAGATACGCAGTATTTT. This translates into CASSWPSGQATSTDTQYF.

V gene TRBV24-1 combines with J gene TRBJ1-4; a weak D match, TRBD1 (6 bases). Trimming shortened V by 5 bases and J by 5 bases, and 11 bases separated the two germline ends. CDR3 length equals 14 residues. The germline V gene encodes CDR1 KGHDR and CDR2 SFDVKD. CDR3 protein: CATSAGGANEKLFF. The CDR3 DNA reads as TGTGCCACCAGTGCGGGGGGCGCAAATGAAAAACTGTTTTTT.

A remark on this clonotype: This may stem from a read error, because a much larger clone lies one nucleotide away. V and J are TRBV30 and TRBJ2-5; D perhaps matches TRBD2 (6 bases). CDR3 length: 16 amino acids. Germline V gene lookup returns CDR1 GTSNPN and CDR2 SVGIG (reference sequence). V lost 1 base, J lost 7 bases, and 22 bases lay in between. For the CDR3, the DNA is TGTGCCTGGAGTGACTCGGCGGACTACCATGGGGGGACCCAGTACTTC. Amino acids: CAWSDSADYHGGTQYF.